These 3 T cell receptor beta chains came from one sample sequenced in a study of shared clonotypes between healthy human individuals. CD45RO-negative cells were positively selected for CCR7, leaving out terminally differentiated effector memory CD45RA+ cells. TCRdb's table, derived via immunoSEQ multiplex PCR, lists solely in-frame clones and lacks some. The data contain around 2.1 million clones, about 93% of them singletons. Specimen: naive CD8+ T cells from PBMCs. The source of these receptors is a young man in good health. Some clones in this sample may be carry-over from other donors' samples.

Comment on this clone: The sample contains more than one DNA sequence encoding this CDR3. This chain connects TRBV13 to TRBJ2-5, with unresolved D. Trimming pared 3 bases from V and 1 base from J, leaving 0 bases between. This CDR3 comprises 11 residues. The germline gives CDR1 PRHDT, CDR2 FYEKMQ (reference sequence). This CDR3 reads CASSFQETQYF. The CDR3 bases are TGTGCCAGCAGCTTCCAAGAGACCCAGTACTTC.

The chain couples TRBV14 to TRBJ2-1; 10 bases agree with TRBD1. Germline V gene lookup returns CDR1 SGHDN and CDR2 FVKESK. The CDR3 loop spans 15 amino acids. V shed 4 bases, J shed 9 bases, and the junction held 9 bases outside the gene matches. Written as DNA, the CDR3 is TGTGCCAGCAGCCCCAGGGGACAGGGGTTAGCTGAGCAGTTCTTC. Translation gives CASSPRGQGLAEQFF.

The V gene is TRBV27, the J gene TRBJ1-1; a weak D match, TRBD1 (5 bases). The V end lost 6 bases, the J end lost 2 bases, and 16 bases lay between the germline ends. The germline CDR1 and CDR2 sequences are MNHEY and SMNVEV (reference sequence). The CDR3 is 15 residues long. The DNA of the CDR3 is TGTGCCAGCAGCCGGGACGGAAGCCTCAACACTGAAGCTTTCTTT. This gives the protein CASSRDGSLNTEAFF.